These T cell receptor beta chains were read from a single sample in a study of shared clonotypes between healthy human individuals. The method was immunoSEQ multiplex PCR; TCRdb's version includes in-frame clones alone and lacks a portion of them. The table shows hundreds of thousands of clones, with about 76% occurring only once. The sequenced sample was PBMCs. These receptors originate from a woman aged 40 to 49 in good health. Some clones in this sample may be carry-over from other donors' samples. Both conserved end residues are part of each CDR3. The D gene is left open where the match is weak. Expanded clones are given a class, and other clones once, few, many or no size at all.

CDR3 length: 11
D gene: TRBD1
J gene: TRBJ1-1
clone size: -
V gene: TRBV30
CDR3 protein: CAWADRDVAFF
CDR3 DNA: TGTGCCTGGGCTGACAGGGATGTCGCTTTCTTT

CDR3 length: 13
D gene: -
J gene: TRBJ1-5
clone size: few
V gene: TRBV30
CDR3 protein: CAWSGGNTQPQHF
CDR3 DNA: TGTGCCTGGAGTGGAGGGAATACTCAGCCCCAGCATTTT

CDR3 length: 15
D gene: -
J gene: TRBJ1-5
clone size: -
V gene: TRBV19
CDR3 protein: CASSINIGNNQPQHF
CDR3 DNA: TGTGCCAGTAGTATTAATATCGGGAACAATCAGCCCCAGCATTTT

CDR3 length: 14
D gene: TRBD2
J gene: TRBJ2-2
clone size: -
V gene: TRBV5-1
CDR3 protein: CASRTSGFTGELFF
CDR3 DNA: TGCGCCAGCAGGACTAGCGGTTTCACCGGGGAGCTGTTTTTT

CDR3 length: 12
D gene: -
J gene: TRBJ2-5
clone size: -
V gene: TRBV15
CDR3 protein: CATSRGGETQYF
CDR3 DNA: TGTGCCACCAGCAGAGGCGGAGAGACCCAGTACTTC

CDR3 length: 13
D gene: -
J gene: TRBJ1-4
clone size: -
V gene: TRBV7-2
CDR3 protein: CASSPRFNEKLFF
CDR3 DNA: TGTGCCAGCAGCCCACGTTTTAATGAAAAACTGTTTTTT

CDR3 length: 14
D gene: -
J gene: TRBJ2-5
clone size: few
V gene: TRBV5-1
CDR3 protein: CASSLMGDQETQYF
CDR3 DNA: TGCGCCAGCAGCTTGATGGGAGACCAAGAGACCCAGTACTTC

CDR3 length: 14
D gene: TRBD1
J gene: TRBJ2-3
clone size: few
V gene: TRBV27
CDR3 protein: CASISTGGTDTQYF
CDR3 DNA: TGTGCCAGCATCTCGACAGGGGGAACAGATACGCAGTATTTT

CDR3 length: 14
D gene: -
J gene: TRBJ1-4
clone size: -
V gene: TRBV6-5
CDR3 protein: CASSYSRGVEKLFF
CDR3 DNA: TGTGCCAGCAGTTACTCGAGAGGGGTTGAAAAACTGTTTTTT

CDR3 length: 16
D gene: TRBD2
J gene: TRBJ2-7
clone size: -
V gene: TRBV11-3
CDR3 protein: CASSFPRAGGPYEQYF
CDR3 DNA: TGTGCCAGCAGCTTCCCCCGGGCGGGAGGACCCTACGAGCAGTACTTC

CDR3 length: 16
D gene: -
J gene: TRBJ2-7
clone size: few
V gene: TRBV5-8
CDR3 protein: CASSLDGSGPTYEQYF
CDR3 DNA: TGTGCCAGCAGCTTGGACGGCTCGGGACCAACCTACGAGCAGTACTTC

CDR3 length: 19
D gene: TRBD1
J gene: TRBJ2-2
clone size: -
V gene: TRBV4-1
CDR3 protein: CASSQSPPGQGARGGELFF
CDR3 DNA: TGCGCCAGCAGCCAATCCCCACCGGGACAGGGGGCGCGGGGCGGGGAGCTGTTTTTT

CDR3 length: 14
D gene: -
J gene: TRBJ2-2
clone size: -
V gene: TRBV7-9
CDR3 protein: CASSLTGDTGELFF
CDR3 DNA: TGTGCCAGCAGCTTAACTGGGGACACCGGGGAGCTGTTTTTT

CDR3 length: 11
D gene: -
J gene: TRBJ1-1
clone size: -
V gene: TRBV29-1
CDR3 protein: CSPITATEAFF
CDR3 DNA: TGCAGTCCTATAACCGCCACTGAAGCTTTCTTT

CDR3 length: 15
D gene: TRBD1
J gene: TRBJ2-1
clone size: many
V gene: TRBV6-1
CDR3 protein: CASSEGTGGYNEQFF
CDR3 DNA: TGTGCCAGCAGTGAAGGGACAGGGGGTTACAATGAGCAGTTCTTC

CDR3 length: 12
D gene: -
J gene: TRBJ2-1
clone size: -
V gene: TRBV7-3
CDR3 protein: CASSSPRRQQFF
CDR3 DNA: TGTGCCAGCAGCTCTCCCAGGCGCCAGCAGTTCTTC

CDR3 length: 15
D gene: TRBD1
J gene: TRBJ1-5
clone size: -
V gene: TRBV28
CDR3 protein: CASRGTGNSNQPQHF
CDR3 DNA: TGTGCCAGCAGAGGGACAGGGAATAGCAATCAGCCCCAGCATTTT

CDR3 length: 18
D gene: TRBD2
J gene: TRBJ2-3
clone size: -
V gene: TRBV27
CDR3 protein: CASSPYPGLVSVTDTQYF
CDR3 DNA: TGTGCCAGCAGTCCCTATCCAGGACTAGTCTCCGTCACAGATACGCAGTATTTT

CDR3 length: 14
D gene: -
J gene: TRBJ2-1
clone size: -
V gene: TRBV11-2
CDR3 protein: CASSLGGRGPFQFF
CDR3 DNA: TGTGCCAGCAGCTTAGGGGGGCGGGGGCCCTTTCAGTTCTTC

CDR3 length: 11
D gene: -
J gene: TRBJ2-1
clone size: -
V gene: TRBV20-1
CDR3 protein: CSARELNEQFF
CDR3 DNA: TGCAGTGCTAGAGAACTGAATGAGCAGTTCTTC

CDR3 length: 15
D gene: TRBD1
J gene: TRBJ2-7
clone size: -
V gene: TRBV9
CDR3 protein: CASSVWTGQFYEQYF
CDR3 DNA: TGTGCCAGCAGCGTATGGACGGGACAGTTCTACGAGCAGTACTTC

CDR3 length: 14
D gene: TRBD1
J gene: TRBJ2-7
clone size: -
V gene: TRBV4-1
CDR3 protein: CASSRGQGSYEQYF
CDR3 DNA: TGCGCCAGCAGCCGAGGACAGGGGAGCTACGAGCAGTACTTC

CDR3 length: 15
D gene: TRBD2
J gene: TRBJ2-1
clone size: once
V gene: TRBV6-4
CDR3 protein: CASSDRTSGNNEQFF
CDR3 DNA: TGTGCCAGCAGTGACAGAACTAGCGGGAATAATGAGCAGTTCTTC

CDR3 length: 14
D gene: TRBD1
J gene: TRBJ2-7
clone size: -
V gene: TRBV5-1
CDR3 protein: CASRTGQDFYEQYF
CDR3 DNA: TGCGCCAGCAGAACGGGACAGGATTTCTACGAGCAGTACTTC

CDR3 length: 15
D gene: TRBD1
J gene: TRBJ2-7
clone size: -
V gene: TRBV6-5
CDR3 protein: CASNREGADPYEQYF
CDR3 DNA: TGTGCCAGCAACCGAGAGGGGGCGGACCCCTACGAGCAGTACTTC

CDR3 length: 14
D gene: TRBD1
J gene: TRBJ2-1
clone size: -
V gene: TRBV5-4
CDR3 protein: CASSPRTGINEQFF
CDR3 DNA: TGTGCCAGCAGCCCCCGGACAGGTATCAATGAGCAGTTCTTC

CDR3 length: 14
D gene: -
J gene: TRBJ1-1
clone size: few
V gene: TRBV7-2
CDR3 protein: CASRRPTKNTEAFF
CDR3 DNA: TGTGCCAGCAGGAGACCGACGAAGAACACTGAAGCTTTCTTT

CDR3 length: 13
D gene: TRBD2
J gene: TRBJ2-7
clone size: -
V gene: TRBV6-1
CDR3 protein: CAGRGASGYEQYF
CDR3 DNA: TGTGCCGGCCGCGGGGCTAGCGGCTACGAGCAGTACTTC

CDR3 length: 15
D gene: -
J gene: TRBJ2-7
clone size: -
V gene: TRBV5-4
CDR3 protein: CASSLGGQTTYEQYF
CDR3 DNA: TGTGCCAGCAGCTTGGGGGGGCAAACCACCTACGAGCAGTACTTC

CDR3 length: 13
D gene: TRBD1
J gene: TRBJ2-3
clone size: many
V gene: TRBV11-2
CDR3 protein: CASSPREQGVEYF
CDR3 DNA: TGTGCCAGCAGTCCACGGGAACAGGGGGTGGAGTATTTT

CDR3 length: 17
D gene: -
J gene: TRBJ2-7
clone size: many
V gene: TRBV7-2
CDR3 protein: CASSILLWATKENEQYF
CDR3 DNA: TGTGCCAGCAGCATCCTACTTTGGGCTACGAAAGAGAACGAGCAGTACTTC

CDR3 length: 17
D gene: TRBD1
J gene: TRBJ2-1
clone size: -
V gene: TRBV27
CDR3 protein: CASSLDRGRGIYNEQFF
CDR3 DNA: TGTGCCAGCAGTCTAGACAGGGGTAGGGGCATATACAATGAGCAGTTCTTC

CDR3 length: 15
D gene: -
J gene: TRBJ1-2
clone size: once
V gene: TRBV6-5
CDR3 protein: CASSYKGGQHYGYTF
CDR3 DNA: TGTGCCAGCAGTTACAAAGGCGGACAGCATTATGGCTACACCTTC

CDR3 length: 14
D gene: TRBD2
J gene: TRBJ2-7
clone size: once
V gene: TRBV28
CDR3 protein: CASSSPAGAYEQYF
CDR3 DNA: TGTGCCAGCAGTTCTCCCGCGGGGGCCTACGAGCAGTACTTC

CDR3 length: 15
D gene: -
J gene: TRBJ2-7
clone size: many
V gene: TRBV6-1
CDR3 protein: CASSTPGDYSYEQYF
CDR3 DNA: TGTGCCAGCAGCACCCCAGGGGACTACTCCTACGAGCAGTACTTC

CDR3 length: 15
D gene: -
J gene: TRBJ2-2
clone size: -
V gene: TRBV25-1
CDR3 protein: CASSEWERDTGELFF
CDR3 DNA: TGTGCCAGCAGTGAATGGGAGAGGGACACCGGGGAGCTGTTTTTT

CDR3 length: 15
D gene: TRBD1
J gene: TRBJ2-1
clone size: -
V gene: TRBV5-1
CDR3 protein: CASSPGQGTYNEQFF
CDR3 DNA: TGCGCCAGCAGCCCGGGACAGGGGACCTACAATGAGCAGTTCTTC

CDR3 length: 14
D gene: -
J gene: TRBJ2-5
clone size: -
V gene: TRBV5-4
CDR3 protein: CASRQVEGSETQYF
CDR3 DNA: TGTGCCAGCAGGCAGGTGGAGGGTAGCGAGACCCAGTACTTC

CDR3 length: 16
D gene: -
J gene: TRBJ1-1
clone size: -
V gene: TRBV4-1
CDR3 protein: CASSQDWVEGFRGAFF
CDR3 DNA: TGCGCCAGCAGCCAAGATTGGGTCGAGGGGTTTAGGGGAGCTTTCTTT

CDR3 length: 19
D gene: TRBD2
J gene: TRBJ2-3
clone size: -
V gene: TRBV30
CDR3 protein: CAWSGYRTSGRADTDTQYF
CDR3 DNA: TGTGCCTGGAGTGGATACCGGACTAGCGGGAGGGCAGACACAGATACGCAGTATTTT

CDR3 length: 17
D gene: TRBD1
J gene: TRBJ1-2
clone size: -
V gene: TRBV28
CDR3 protein: CASSAVGQGKLDYGYTF
CDR3 DNA: TGTGCCAGCAGTGCCGTTGGACAGGGGAAATTGGACTATGGCTACACCTTC

CDR3 length: 20
D gene: TRBD2
J gene: TRBJ2-7
clone size: -
V gene: TRBV10-3
CDR3 protein: CAISESIGLAGGRTAYEQYF
CDR3 DNA: TGTGCCATCAGTGAGTCGATCGGACTAGCGGGAGGCCGCACAGCCTACGAGCAGTACTTC

CDR3 length: 16
D gene: -
J gene: TRBJ1-5
clone size: -
V gene: TRBV28
CDR3 protein: CASSQGGGHNNQPQHF
CDR3 DNA: TGTGCCAGCAGCCAAGGGGGGGGACACAACAATCAGCCCCAGCATTTT

CDR3 length: 14
D gene: -
J gene: TRBJ2-7
clone size: -
V gene: TRBV23-1
CDR3 protein: CASRARAGFYEQYF
CDR3 DNA: TGCGCCAGCAGGGCTCGAGCGGGCTTCTACGAGCAGTACTTC

CDR3 length: 12
D gene: -
J gene: TRBJ2-1
clone size: -
V gene: TRBV30
CDR3 protein: CAWSPGFNEQFF
CDR3 DNA: TGTGCCTGGAGTCCCGGTTTTAATGAGCAGTTCTTC

CDR3 length: 16
D gene: TRBD1
J gene: TRBJ2-2
clone size: -
V gene: TRBV7-2
CDR3 protein: CASSPRTGRNTGELFF
CDR3 DNA: TGTGCCAGCAGCCCCCGGACAGGGAGGAACACCGGGGAGCTGTTTTTT

CDR3 length: 14
D gene: -
J gene: TRBJ2-7
clone size: -
V gene: TRBV7-6
CDR3 protein: CASSFRLPPGEQYF
CDR3 DNA: TGTGCCAGCAGCTTCAGGCTTCCTCCTGGCGAGCAGTACTTC

CDR3 length: 15
D gene: TRBD2
J gene: TRBJ2-7
clone size: -
V gene: TRBV7-2
CDR3 protein: CASSPLAGGPYEQYF
CDR3 DNA: TGTGCCAGCAGCCCACTGGCGGGAGGGCCCTACGAGCAGTACTTC

CDR3 length: 19
D gene: TRBD2
J gene: TRBJ2-2
clone size: -
V gene: TRBV9
CDR3 protein: CASSVDPPSGRGGRGELFF
CDR3 DNA: TGTGCCAGCAGCGTAGACCCCCCCAGCGGGAGAGGGGGTAGAGGGGAGCTGTTTTTT

CDR3 length: 16
D gene: -
J gene: TRBJ2-4
clone size: -
V gene: TRBV5-4
CDR3 protein: CASSPMGAGLTNIQYF
CDR3 DNA: TGTGCCAGCAGCCCCATGGGGGCCGGACTAACAAACATTCAGTACTTC

CDR3 length: 14
D gene: TRBD1
J gene: TRBJ2-5
clone size: -
V gene: TRBV2
CDR3 protein: CASRDRVGQETQYF
CDR3 DNA: TGTGCCAGCAGGGACAGGGTAGGGCAAGAGACCCAGTACTTC

CDR3 length: 14
D gene: -
J gene: TRBJ1-5
clone size: -
V gene: TRBV2
CDR3 protein: CASSLRRQMWPQHF
CDR3 DNA: TGTGCCAGCAGCCTACGCCGGCAAATGTGGCCCCAGCATTTT

CDR3 length: 13
D gene: TRBD2
J gene: TRBJ2-7
clone size: -
V gene: TRBV14
CDR3 protein: CASLHSGSGEQYF
CDR3 DNA: TGTGCCAGCCTGCACAGCGGGAGCGGCGAGCAGTACTTC

CDR3 length: 18
D gene: -
J gene: TRBJ1-1
clone size: few
V gene: TRBV5-6
CDR3 protein: CASSLKDRLLSLSTEAFF
CDR3 DNA: TGTGCCAGCAGCCTCAAAGACAGGTTACTAAGTTTGAGCACTGAAGCTTTCTTT

CDR3 length: 11
D gene: -
J gene: TRBJ2-7
clone size: -
V gene: TRBV20-1
CDR3 protein: CSARVTYEQYF
CDR3 DNA: TGCAGTGCTAGGGTTACCTACGAGCAGTACTTC

CDR3 length: 15
D gene: TRBD2
J gene: TRBJ2-1
clone size: -
V gene: TRBV9
CDR3 protein: CASSVSSGTYNEQFF
CDR3 DNA: TGTGCCAGCAGCGTATCTAGCGGAACATACAATGAGCAGTTCTTC

CDR3 length: 16
D gene: TRBD2
J gene: TRBJ2-3
clone size: -
V gene: TRBV9
CDR3 protein: CASSVAGGLNTDTQYF
CDR3 DNA: TGTGCCAGCAGCGTAGCGGGAGGGCTTAACACAGATACGCAGTATTTT

CDR3 length: 13
D gene: -
J gene: TRBJ1-1
clone size: -
V gene: TRBV28
CDR3 protein: CASSFGPNTEAFF
CDR3 DNA: TGTGCCAGCAGTTTCGGACCGAACACTGAAGCTTTCTTT

CDR3 length: 13
D gene: TRBD1
J gene: TRBJ2-7
clone size: few
V gene: TRBV29-1
CDR3 protein: CSVSGTGSYEQYF
CDR3 DNA: TGCAGCGTTTCCGGGACAGGGTCCTACGAGCAGTACTTC

CDR3 length: 15
D gene: TRBD2
J gene: TRBJ2-7
clone size: -
V gene: TRBV6-1
CDR3 protein: CASTRNSGATYEQYF
CDR3 DNA: TGTGCCAGCACCAGAAATAGCGGGGCAACCTACGAGCAGTACTTC